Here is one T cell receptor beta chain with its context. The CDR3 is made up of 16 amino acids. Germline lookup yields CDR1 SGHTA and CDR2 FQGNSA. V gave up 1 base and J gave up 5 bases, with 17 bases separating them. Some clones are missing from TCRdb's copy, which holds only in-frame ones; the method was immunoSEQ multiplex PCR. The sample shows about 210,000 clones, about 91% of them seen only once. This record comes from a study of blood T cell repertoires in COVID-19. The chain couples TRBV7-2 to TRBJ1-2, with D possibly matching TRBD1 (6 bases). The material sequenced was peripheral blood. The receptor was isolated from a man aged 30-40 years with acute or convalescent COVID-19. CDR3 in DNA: TGTGCCAGCAGCTTAGGGACCCGGACAGCCCTATATGGCTACACCTTC. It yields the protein CASSLGTRTALYGYTF.